The 21 T cell receptor beta chains below were found in one sample sequenced in a study of cytomegalovirus exposure and HLA in healthy donors. The PCR was carried out with 60 Vbeta primers and 13 Jbeta primers. Here immunoSEQ multiplex PCR was the method, and the copy in TCRdb shows in-frame clones only, minus some. The data show about 220,000 clones, with 75% seen just once and 1.8% held by the top ten. Sequencing was carried out using PBMCs. The receptor set was obtained from a woman aged 25-40 years in good health and CMV-seronegative.

The chain couples TRBV21-1 to TRBJ1-3; the tabulated D call, TRBD1, remains unverified against the DNA. TRBV21-1 is a recognized pseudogene. The CDR3 loop spans 17 amino acids. CDR3 bases: TGTGCCAGCAGCAAAGGGGCAGGGGGTTGCTCTGGAAACACCATATATTTT. This sequence encodes CASSKGAGGCSGNTIYF.

The rearrangement uses TRBV30 and TRBJ1-3, with D unresolved. Deletions cut 2 bases from V and 0 bases from J, with 8 bases between. There are 14 residues in the CDR3. Looked up from germline, CDR1 is GTSNPN and CDR2 is SVGIG (reference sequence). The CDR3, as DNA: TGTGCCTGGAGTCGGCGGTTCTCTGGAAACACCATATATTTT. It specifies CAWSRRFSGNTIYF.

This chain uses TRBV5-1 with TRBJ1-2; weak D call: TRBD1 (6 bases). The CDR3 consists of 15 residues. Germline V gene lookup returns CDR1 SGHRS and CDR2 YFSETQ. V dropped 5 bases and J dropped 0 bases, with 14 bases sitting between them. CDR3 residues: CASRHQGLANYGYTF. CDR3 coding DNA: TGCGCCAGCAGGCACCAGGGGTTAGCTAACTATGGCTACACCTTC.

The genes are TRBV5-1 and TRBJ1-1, with no clear D. This CDR3 is built from 13 residues. Trimming removed 4 bases from V and 2 bases from J, with 9 bases in between. CDR1 and CDR2 from the germline V gene are SGHRS and YFSETQ. The CDR3: CASSASLNTEAFF. The CDR3 DNA follows: TGCGCCAGCAGCGCTAGCCTCAACACTGAAGCTTTCTTT.

The genes are TRBV6-5 and TRBJ2-3, with 7 bases fitting TRBD1. The CDR3 contains 13 residues. Germline V CDR1 and CDR2: MNHEY, SVGAGI. Trimming cost V 6 bases and J 4 bases; bases outside gene matches: 4. The CDR3 loop is CASSRTGADTQYF. The CDR3 DNA sequence: TGTGCCAGCAGCCGGACAGGCGCAGATACGCAGTATTTT.

V and J are TRBV19 and TRBJ2-7, with 8 nucleotides matching TRBD2. Germline-derived CDR1 and CDR2 are LNHDA and SQIVND (reference sequence). Germline trimming cut 3 bases from V and 6 bases from J; bases unmatched to any gene: 13. This CDR3 has 16 residues. The CDR3 bases are TGTGCCAGTAGTATCGTGGGCGGGGGGCCAGTAATCGAGCAGTACTTC. It encodes CASSIVGGGPVIEQYF. Looking up the rest from reference TRBV19 and TRBJ2-7 gives the full variable domain: DGGITQSPKYLFRKEGQNVTLSCEQNLNHDAMYWYRQDPGQGLRLIYYSQIVNDFQKGDIAEGYSVSREKKESFPLTVTSAQKNPTAFYLCASSIVGGGPVIEQYFGPGTRLTVT.

A single count supports this clone. The chain employs TRBV5-5 and TRBJ1-1; D unresolved. The V end was cut by 5 bases, the J end by 1 base, with 12 bases between. The germline V gene has CDR1 SGHKS and CDR2 YYEKEE (reference sequence). The CDR3 loop spans 14 amino acids. The CDR3 loop reads CASRAVEENTEAFF. CDR3 DNA sequence: TGTGCCAGCAGAGCCGTAGAGGAGAACACTGAAGCTTTCTTT.

The chain joins TRBV4-1 to TRBJ2-5; D call uncertain. Trimming removed 4 bases at V and 3 bases at J, with 9 bases between. CDR3 size: 13 residues. Germline-derived CDR1 and CDR2 are MGHRA and YSYEKL. The CDR3 loop reads CASSLIREETQYF. The CDR3 bases are TGCGCCAGCAGCCTTATTCGGGAAGAGACCCAGTACTTC.

Comment on this clone: The germline gene is not matched at one end of the junction; a read error may be the cause. V usage is TRBV5-6 and J usage is TRBJ2-2; 10 positions match TRBD2. This CDR3 region has 18 residues. In germline, CDR1 is SGHDT, CDR2 YYEEEE. CDR3 loop: CAISLRTSGYGRGGELFF. The CDR3 DNA reads TGTGCCATCAGCCTGAGGACTAGCGGCTATGGCCGGGGCGGGGAGCTGTTTTTT.

The chain employs TRBV7-9 and TRBJ2-7, with D possibly TRBD2 on 6 matching bases. The ends were cut back, 5 bases at V and 4 bases at J, with 9 bases in the middle. Germline loops: CDR1 SEHNR, CDR2 FQNEAQ (reference sequence). CDR3 length: 12 amino acids. The CDR3 bases are TGTGCCAGCAGCGGACTAACTTACGAGCAGTACTTC. Translated, it gives CASSGLTYEQYF. The whole variable domain, remainder taken from reference TRBV7-9 and TRBJ2-7, is DTGVSQNPRHKITKRGQNVTFRCDPISEHNRLYWYRQTLGQGPEFLTYFQNEAQLEKSRLLSDRFSAERPKGSFSTLEIQRTEQGDSAMYLCASSGLTYEQYFGPGTRLTVT.

The J gene is TRBJ2-5, the V gene TRBV15; D perhaps matches TRBD2 (5 bases). Trimming removed 0 bases from V and 5 bases from J, with 13 bases in between. Germline V gives CDR1 LNHNV, CDR2 YYDKDF (reference sequence). The CDR3 covers 15 residues. CDR3 DNA: TGTGCCACCAGCAGAGAGAAAACCCGAGGGGAGACCCAGTACTTC. Its translation: CATSREKTRGETQYF.

Note on this clone: Other nucleotide sequences from this sample produce the same CDR3. The V and J genes are TRBV5-4 and TRBJ2-7; 11 bases fit TRBD1. J gave up 4 bases and V 4 bases, and 4 bases lay outside the gene matches. Germline V lookup: CDR1 SGHNT, CDR2 YYREEE (reference sequence). The CDR3 runs 14 residues. The CDR3 sequence: CASSPGTGGYEQYF. The CDR3 DNA reads as TGTGCCAGCAGCCCCGGGACAGGGGGGTACGAGCAGTACTTC.

The chain recombines TRBV10-1 with TRBJ2-3, with 8 bases that match TRBD2. Germline V gives CDR1 WNHNN, CDR2 SYGVQD (reference sequence). V shed 2 bases and J 4 bases; nucleotides not matched to a gene: 8. The CDR3 length is 16 residues. The chain's CDR3 is CASSERAGGRSDTQYF. The DNA of the CDR3 is TGCGCCAGCAGTGAGAGGGCGGGAGGAAGATCAGATACGCAGTATTTT.

To note about this clone: This sample includes further DNA sequences coding for the same CDR3. This chain connects TRBV6-5 to TRBJ1-2; D not resolved. CDR3 size: 12 residues. Deletions cut 5 bases from V and 4 bases from J, with 8 bases between. Germline lookup yields CDR1 MNHEY and CDR2 SVGAGI. The DNA for the CDR3 is TGTGCCAGCAGTCGCCGGGGCTATGGCTACACCTTC. Its translation: CASSRRGYGYTF.

This clone has a single count. The genes are TRBV5-6 and TRBJ2-2; D gene uncertain. CDR1 and CDR2 from the germline V gene are SGHDT and YYEEEE. V lost 4 bases to trimming and J lost 3 bases, with 10 bases between them. This CDR3 spans 14 amino acids. CDR3 protein: CASSPPVYTGELFF. The DNA for the CDR3 is TGTGCCAGCAGCCCACCGGTTTACACCGGGGAGCTGTTTTTT.

V is TRBV2 and J is TRBJ2-1, with TRBD2 as a possible D gene (5 bases). The ends were cut back, 6 bases at V and 8 bases at J, with 11 bases in the middle. CDR1 is SNHLY and CDR2 is FYNNEI in the germline V gene. The CDR3 spans 12 residues. The CDR3 bases are TGTGCCAGCAGGGCATTCGGGGATGAGCAGTTCTTC. Encoded protein: CASRAFGDEQFF.

This chain connects TRBV15 to TRBJ2-5; 7 positions match TRBD2. The last part of the DNA fits TRBJ2-7 better; the J call may be wrong. The CDR3 is 14 residues long. The germline gives CDR1 LNHNV, CDR2 YYDKDF (reference sequence). The CDR3, as DNA: TGTGCCACCAGCAGCGGCGGGAGTGCCTACGAGCAGTACTTC. Encoded protein: CATSSGGSAYEQYF.

The table lists this clone with a count of one. The J gene is TRBJ1-2, the V gene TRBV6-5; the match to TRBD1 covers 9 bases. This CDR3 comprises 13 residues. V lost 5 bases and J lost 6; bases outside the gene matches: 4. Germline CDR1 reads MNHEY; CDR2 reads SVGAGI. This CDR3 reads CASSTGTGNGYTF. DNA for the CDR3: TGTGCCAGCAGTACCGGGACAGGGAATGGCTACACCTTC.

The chain uses TRBV6-1 and TRBJ1-5; possibly TRBD1 for D (5 bases). Germline V lookup: CDR1 MNHNS, CDR2 SASEGT. The ends were cut back, 6 bases at V and 7 bases at J, with 13 bases in the middle. This CDR3 is 13 amino acids long. The CDR3 DNA reads as TGTGCCAGCAGCTCTCTTCGGGGGCAGCCCCAGCATTTT. Encoded protein: CASSSLRGQPQHF.

The chain uses TRBV6-5 and TRBJ2-7; 9 positions match TRBD1. The CDR3 is made up of 16 amino acids. The V gene's germline CDR1 is MNHEY and CDR2 SVGAGI. Unmatched junction bases numbered 9, after V lost 2 bases and J lost 4 bases. The CDR3, as DNA: TGTGCCAGCAGTTACAACCGGGACAGGGTTGGTTACGAGCAGTACTTC. Its protein product is CASSYNRDRVGYEQYF.

V usage is TRBV6-5 and J usage is TRBJ2-7; 7 bases agree with TRBD1. The CDR3 spans 15 residues. With V trimmed by 0 bases and J by 2 bases, 4 bases remained unmatched. Germline V CDR1 and CDR2: MNHEY, SVGAGI. The chain's CDR3 is CASSYSGDSAYEQYF. DNA for the CDR3: TGTGCCAGCAGTTACTCGGGGGACAGCGCCTACGAGCAGTACTTC.